A single sample gave rise to the 2 T cell receptor beta chains below, sequenced in a study of siplizumab effects on memory and regulatory T cells. Measured with immunoSEQ multiplex PCR; TCRdb has only the in-frame clones, and not every one. The sample records about 110,000 clones, around 90% being singletons. The sequenced sample was Tregs sorted from blood. All receptors come from a human donor in good health.

This chain connects TRBV6-5 to TRBJ2-7; 11 bases agree with TRBD1. This CDR3 contains 15 residues. V lost 2 bases, J lost 6 bases, and 6 bases stayed unmatched. From germline, CDR1 is MNHEY and CDR2 SVGAGI. CDR3 bases: TGTGCCAGCAGTTACGCCCGGGACAGGGGGAGCGAGCAGTACTTC. Amino acids: CASSYARDRGSEQYF.

About this clone itself: Other DNA sequences of this sample code for an identical CDR3. The chain recombines TRBV29-1 with TRBJ2-3; no firm D call. Germline V CDR1 and CDR2: SQVTM, ANQGSEA. Deletions cut 7 bases from V and 2 bases from J, with 7 bases between. The CDR3 runs 11 residues. This CDR3 is CSGGFTDTQYF. The CDR3 bases are TGCAGCGGTGGGTTCACAGATACGCAGTATTTT.